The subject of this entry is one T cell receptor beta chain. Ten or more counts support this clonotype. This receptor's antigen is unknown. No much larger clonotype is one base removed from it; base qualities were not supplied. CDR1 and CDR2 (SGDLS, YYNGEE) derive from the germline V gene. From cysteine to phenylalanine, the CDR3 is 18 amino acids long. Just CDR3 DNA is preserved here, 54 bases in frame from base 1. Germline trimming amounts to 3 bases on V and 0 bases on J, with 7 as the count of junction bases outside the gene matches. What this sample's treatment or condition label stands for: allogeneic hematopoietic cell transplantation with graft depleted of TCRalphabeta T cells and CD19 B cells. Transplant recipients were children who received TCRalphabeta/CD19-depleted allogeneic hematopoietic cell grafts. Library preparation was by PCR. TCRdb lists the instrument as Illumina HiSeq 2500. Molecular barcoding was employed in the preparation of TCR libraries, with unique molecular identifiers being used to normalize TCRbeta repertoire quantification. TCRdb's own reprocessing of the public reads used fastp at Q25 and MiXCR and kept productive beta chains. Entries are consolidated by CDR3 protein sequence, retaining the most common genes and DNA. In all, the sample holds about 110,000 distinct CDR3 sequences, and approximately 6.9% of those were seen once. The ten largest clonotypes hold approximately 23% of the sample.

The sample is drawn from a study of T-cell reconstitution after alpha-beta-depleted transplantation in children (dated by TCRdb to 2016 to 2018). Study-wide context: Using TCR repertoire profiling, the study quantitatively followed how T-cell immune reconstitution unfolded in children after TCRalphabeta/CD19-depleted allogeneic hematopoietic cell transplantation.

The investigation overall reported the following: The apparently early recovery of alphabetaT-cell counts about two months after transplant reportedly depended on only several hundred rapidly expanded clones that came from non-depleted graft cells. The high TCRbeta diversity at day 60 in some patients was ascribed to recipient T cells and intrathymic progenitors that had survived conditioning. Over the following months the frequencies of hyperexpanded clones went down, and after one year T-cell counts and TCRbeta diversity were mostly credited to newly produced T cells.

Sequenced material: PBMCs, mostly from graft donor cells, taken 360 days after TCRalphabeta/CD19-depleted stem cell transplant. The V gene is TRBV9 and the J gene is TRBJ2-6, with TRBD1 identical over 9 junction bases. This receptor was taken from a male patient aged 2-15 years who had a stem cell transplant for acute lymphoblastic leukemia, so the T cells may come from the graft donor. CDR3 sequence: CASSARDRALSGANVLTF. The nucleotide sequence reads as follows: TGTGCCAGCAGCGCCCGGGACAGGGCACTCTCTGGGGCCAACGTCCTGACTTTC.